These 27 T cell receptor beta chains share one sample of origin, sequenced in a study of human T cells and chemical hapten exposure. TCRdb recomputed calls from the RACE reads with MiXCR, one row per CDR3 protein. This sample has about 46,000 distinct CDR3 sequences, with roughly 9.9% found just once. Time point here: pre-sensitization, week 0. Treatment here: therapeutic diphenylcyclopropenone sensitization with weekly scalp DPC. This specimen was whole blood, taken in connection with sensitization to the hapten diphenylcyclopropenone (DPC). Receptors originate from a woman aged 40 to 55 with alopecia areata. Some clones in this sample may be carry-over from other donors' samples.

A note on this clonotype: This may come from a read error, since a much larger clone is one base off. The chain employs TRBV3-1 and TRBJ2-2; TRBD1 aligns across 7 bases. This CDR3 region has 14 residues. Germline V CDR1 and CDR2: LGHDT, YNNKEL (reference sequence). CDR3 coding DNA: TGTGGCAGCAGCGGAACCCAGGGGGCCGGGGAGCTGTTTTTT. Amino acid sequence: CGSSGTQGAGELFF.

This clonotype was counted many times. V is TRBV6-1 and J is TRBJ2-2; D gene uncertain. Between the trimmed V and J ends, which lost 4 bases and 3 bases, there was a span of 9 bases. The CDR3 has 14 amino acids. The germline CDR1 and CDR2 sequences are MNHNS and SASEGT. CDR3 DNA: TGTGCCAGCAGTGTAGGATCGGACACCGGGGAGCTGTTTTTT. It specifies CASSVGSDTGELFF.

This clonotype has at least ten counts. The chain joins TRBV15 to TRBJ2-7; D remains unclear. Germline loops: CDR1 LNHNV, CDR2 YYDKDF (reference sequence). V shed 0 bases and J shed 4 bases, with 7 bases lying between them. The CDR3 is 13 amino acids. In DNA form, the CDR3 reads TGTGCCACCAGCAGAGATTTGGGGTACGAGCAGTACTTC. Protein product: CATSRDLGYEQYF.

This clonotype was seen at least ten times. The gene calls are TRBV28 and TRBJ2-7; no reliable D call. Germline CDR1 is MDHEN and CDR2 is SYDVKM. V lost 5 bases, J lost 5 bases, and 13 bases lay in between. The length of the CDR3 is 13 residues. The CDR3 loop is CASSPSFSHEQYF. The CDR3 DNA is TGTGCCAGCAGTCCCTCGTTCAGTCACGAGCAGTACTTC.

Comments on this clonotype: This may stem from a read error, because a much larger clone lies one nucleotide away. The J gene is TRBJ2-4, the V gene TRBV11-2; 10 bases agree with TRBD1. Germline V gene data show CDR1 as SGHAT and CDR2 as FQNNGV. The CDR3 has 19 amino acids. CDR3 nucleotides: TGTGCCAACAGCTCACGGACAGGGGGACCTACCCTAGCCAAAAACATTCAGTACTTC. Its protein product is CANSSRTGGPTLAKNIQYF.

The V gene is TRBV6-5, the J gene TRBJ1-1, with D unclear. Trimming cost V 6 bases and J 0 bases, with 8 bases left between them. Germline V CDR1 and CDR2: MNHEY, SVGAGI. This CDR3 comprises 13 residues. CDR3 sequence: CASRGRMNTEAFF. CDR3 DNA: TGTGCCAGCAGAGGGAGGATGAACACTGAAGCTTTCTTT.

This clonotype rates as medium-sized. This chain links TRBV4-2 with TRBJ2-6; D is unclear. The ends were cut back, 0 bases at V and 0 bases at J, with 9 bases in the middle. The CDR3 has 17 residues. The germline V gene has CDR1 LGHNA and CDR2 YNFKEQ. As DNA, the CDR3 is TGTGCCAGCAGCCAAGATCCCCAGGCCTCTGGGGCCAACGTCCTGACTTTC. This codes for CASSQDPQASGANVLTF.

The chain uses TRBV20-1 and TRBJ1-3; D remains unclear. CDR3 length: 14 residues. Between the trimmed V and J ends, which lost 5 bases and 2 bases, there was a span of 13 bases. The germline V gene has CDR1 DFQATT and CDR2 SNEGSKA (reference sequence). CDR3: CSAAPSAPGNTIYF. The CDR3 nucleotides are TGCAGTGCTGCTCCGTCAGCCCCTGGAAACACCATATATTTT.

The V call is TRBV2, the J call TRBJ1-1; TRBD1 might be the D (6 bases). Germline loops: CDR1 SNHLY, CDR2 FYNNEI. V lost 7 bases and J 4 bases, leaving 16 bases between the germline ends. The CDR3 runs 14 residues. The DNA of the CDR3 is TGTGCCAGCATCCCAGGACAGTGGGGCACTGAAGCTTTCTTT. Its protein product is CASIPGQWGTEAFF.

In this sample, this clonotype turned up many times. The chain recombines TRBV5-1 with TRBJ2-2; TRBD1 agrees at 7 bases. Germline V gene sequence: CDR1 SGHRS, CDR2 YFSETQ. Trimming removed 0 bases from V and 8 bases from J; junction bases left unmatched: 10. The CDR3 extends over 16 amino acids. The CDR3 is CASSLAGTESTGELFF. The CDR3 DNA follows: TGCGCCAGCAGCTTGGCCGGGACAGAGAGTACTGGGGAGCTGTTTTTT.

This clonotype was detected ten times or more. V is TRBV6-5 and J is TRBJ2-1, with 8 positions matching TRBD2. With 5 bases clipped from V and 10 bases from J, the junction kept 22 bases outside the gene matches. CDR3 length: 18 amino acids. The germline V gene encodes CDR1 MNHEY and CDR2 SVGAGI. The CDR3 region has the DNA TGTGCCAGCAGTAACACCCCCTTTTCCGGGGGGGGCCGAGTCGAGCAGTTCTTC. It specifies CASSNTPFSGGGRVEQFF.

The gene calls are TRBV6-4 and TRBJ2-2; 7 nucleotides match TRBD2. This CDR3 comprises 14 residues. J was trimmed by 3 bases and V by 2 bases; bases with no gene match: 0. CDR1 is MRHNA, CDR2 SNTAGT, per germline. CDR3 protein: CASSDAGDTGELFF. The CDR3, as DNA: TGTGCCAGCAGTGACGCGGGGGACACCGGGGAGCTGTTTTTT.

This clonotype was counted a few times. The CDR3 loop reads CASSRQGIYEQYF. The CDR3 bases are TGTGCCAGCAGTAGACAGGGAATATACGAGCAGTACTTC. The V call is TRBV6-1, the J call TRBJ2-7, with TRBD1 identical over 7 bases. The V segment lost 5 bases and the J segment 4 bases; nucleotides outside the gene matches: 5. CDR1 and CDR2 from the germline V gene are MNHNS and SASEGT. This CDR3 contains 13 residues.

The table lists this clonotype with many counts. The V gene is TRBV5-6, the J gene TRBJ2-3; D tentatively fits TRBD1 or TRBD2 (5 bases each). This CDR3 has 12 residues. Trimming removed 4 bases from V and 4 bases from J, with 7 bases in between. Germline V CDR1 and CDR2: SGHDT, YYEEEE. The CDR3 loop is CASSMGADTQYF. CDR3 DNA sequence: TGTGCCAGCAGCATGGGGGCAGATACGCAGTATTTT.

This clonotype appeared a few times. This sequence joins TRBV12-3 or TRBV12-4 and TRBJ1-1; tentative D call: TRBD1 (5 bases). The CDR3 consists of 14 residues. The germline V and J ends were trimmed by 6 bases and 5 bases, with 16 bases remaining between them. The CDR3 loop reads CASSLLAGSTEAFF. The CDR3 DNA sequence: TGTGCCAGCAGCCTCCTCGCAGGGTCAACTGAAGCTTTCTTT.

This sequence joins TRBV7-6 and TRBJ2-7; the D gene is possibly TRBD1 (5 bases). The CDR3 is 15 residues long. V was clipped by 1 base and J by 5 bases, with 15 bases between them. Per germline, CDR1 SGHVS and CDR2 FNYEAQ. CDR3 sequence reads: CASSLVGSGINEQYF. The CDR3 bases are TGTGCCAGCAGCTTAGTTGGGTCAGGGATCAACGAGCAGTACTTC.

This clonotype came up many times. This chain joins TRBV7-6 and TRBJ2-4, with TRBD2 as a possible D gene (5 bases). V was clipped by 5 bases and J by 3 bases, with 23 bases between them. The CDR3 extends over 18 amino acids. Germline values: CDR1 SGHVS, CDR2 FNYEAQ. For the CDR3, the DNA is TGTGCCAGCAGCCCAGCCTTTGGAGGAGCCGTCGGCAAAAACATTCAGTACTTC. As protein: CASSPAFGGAVGKNIQYF.

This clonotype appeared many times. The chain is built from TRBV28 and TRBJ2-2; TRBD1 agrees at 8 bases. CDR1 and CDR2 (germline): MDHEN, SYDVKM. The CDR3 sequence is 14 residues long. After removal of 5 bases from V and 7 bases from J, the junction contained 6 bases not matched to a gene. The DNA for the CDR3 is TGTGCCAGCAGTCCACGGACAGGGAACGGGGAGCTGTTTTTT. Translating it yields CASSPRTGNGELFF. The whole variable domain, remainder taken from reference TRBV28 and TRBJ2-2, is DVKVTQSSRYLVKRTGEKVFLECVQDMDHENMFWYRQDPGLGLRLIYFSYDVKMKEKGDIPEGYSVSREKKERFSLILESASTNQTSMYLCASSPRTGNGELFFGEGSRLTVL.

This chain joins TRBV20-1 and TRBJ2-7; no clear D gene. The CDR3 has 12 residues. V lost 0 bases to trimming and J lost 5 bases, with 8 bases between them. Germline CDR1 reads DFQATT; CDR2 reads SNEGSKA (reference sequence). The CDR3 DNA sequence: TGCAGTGCTAGAGATTGGAGCGACGAGCAGTACTTC. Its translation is CSARDWSDEQYF.

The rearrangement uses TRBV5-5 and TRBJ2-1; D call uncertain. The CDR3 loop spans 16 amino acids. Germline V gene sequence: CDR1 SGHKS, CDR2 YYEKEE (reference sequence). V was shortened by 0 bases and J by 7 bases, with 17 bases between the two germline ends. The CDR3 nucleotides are TGTGCCAGCAGCTTGGATAGCTTCGATCTGAGGAATGAGCAGTTCTTC. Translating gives CASSLDSFDLRNEQFF.

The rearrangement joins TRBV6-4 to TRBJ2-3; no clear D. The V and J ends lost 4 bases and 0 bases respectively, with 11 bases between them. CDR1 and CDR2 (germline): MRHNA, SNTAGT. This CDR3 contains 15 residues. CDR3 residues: CASSVIAASTDTQYF. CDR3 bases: TGTGCCAGCAGTGTCATAGCCGCTAGCACAGATACGCAGTATTTT.

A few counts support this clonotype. CDR3 amino acids: CASSLDLGTGGYGYTF. CDR3 sequence (DNA): TGTGCCAGCAGCTTAGATCTTGGGACCGGAGGCTATGGCTACACCTTC. This chain joins TRBV11-2 and TRBJ1-2, with D perhaps matching TRBD1 (5 bases). Germline-derived CDR1 and CDR2 are SGHAT and FQNNGV. The V end was cut by 0 bases, the J end by 4 bases, with 15 bases between. The CDR3 is 16 amino acids.

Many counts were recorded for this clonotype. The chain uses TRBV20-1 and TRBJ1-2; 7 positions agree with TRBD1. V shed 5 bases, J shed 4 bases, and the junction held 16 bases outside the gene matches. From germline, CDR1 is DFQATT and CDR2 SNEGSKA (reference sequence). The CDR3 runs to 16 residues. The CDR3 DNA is TGCAGTGCTGATACGGGACAGATAAAGGGTGGCTATGGCTACACCTTC. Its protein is CSADTGQIKGGYGYTF.

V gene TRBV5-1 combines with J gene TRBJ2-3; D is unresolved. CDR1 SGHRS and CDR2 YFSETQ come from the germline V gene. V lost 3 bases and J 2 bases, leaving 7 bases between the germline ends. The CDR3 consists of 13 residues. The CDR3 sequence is CASSSGPTDTQYF. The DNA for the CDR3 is TGCGCCAGCAGCTCTGGGCCCACAGATACGCAGTATTTT.

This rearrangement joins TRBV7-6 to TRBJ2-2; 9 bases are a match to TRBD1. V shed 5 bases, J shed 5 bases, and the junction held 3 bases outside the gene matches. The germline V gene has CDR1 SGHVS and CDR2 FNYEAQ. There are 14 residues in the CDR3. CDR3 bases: TGTGCCAGCAGCAAGGGACAGGGAACCGGGGAGCTGTTTTTT. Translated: CASSKGQGTGELFF.

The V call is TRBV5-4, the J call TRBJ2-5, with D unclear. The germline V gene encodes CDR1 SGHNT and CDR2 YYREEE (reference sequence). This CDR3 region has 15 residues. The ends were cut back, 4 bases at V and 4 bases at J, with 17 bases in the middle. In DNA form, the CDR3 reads TGTGCCAGCAGCGCCACTGGTACAAGTGGAGAGACCCAGTACTTC. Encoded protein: CASSATGTSGETQYF.

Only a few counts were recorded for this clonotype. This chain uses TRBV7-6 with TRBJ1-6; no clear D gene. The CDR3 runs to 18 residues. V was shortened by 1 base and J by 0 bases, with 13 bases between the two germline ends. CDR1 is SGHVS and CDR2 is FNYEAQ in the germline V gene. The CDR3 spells CASSLDLRQSSYNSPLHF. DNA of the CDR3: TGTGCCAGCAGCTTAGATCTTCGGCAGAGCTCCTATAATTCACCCCTCCACTTT.